This T cell receptor beta chain was sequenced for a study of somatic mutations in cytotoxic T cells in rheumatoid arthritis. Study context: Blood (just under 31 ml EDTA) from each patient was taken right after diagnosis, before any treatment.

This table comes from immunoSEQ multiplex PCR, and its TCRdb copy is limited to in-frame clones, with some not included. The sample lists 10,000 or so clones, 60% to 80% occurring once. Study-level findings and limits: Rheumatoid arthritis patients showed CD8+ clonality increasing with age, unlike healthy controls.

Comment on this clone: Its antigen remains unknown.

With V trimmed by 5 bases and J by 2 bases, 10 bases remained unmatched. The CDR3 loop spans 16 amino acids. Germline CDR1 reads SGHVS; CDR2 reads FQNEAQ. The chain combines TRBV7-8 with TRBJ2-5, with TRBD2 identical over 8 bases. The source material was CD8+ T cells sorted from blood. The clonotype originates from an adult with rheumatoid arthritis. This CDR3 is CASSLNGRAVQETQYF. The CDR3 coding sequence is TGTGCCAGCAGCCTAAACGGGAGGGCCGTTCAAGAGACCCAGTACTTC.